This entry features one T cell receptor (beta chain) sequence. Other DNA sequences within the sample encode an identical CDR3. CDR1 and CDR2 (germline): SGHRS, YFSETQ. The CDR3 has 15 amino acids. After removal of 1 base from V and 4 bases from J, the junction contained 4 bases not matched to a gene. In the authors' workflow: Nucleated cell counts were estimated from reference gene primer amplification. The repertoire was sequenced with immunoSEQ multiplex PCR; TCRdb's copy has only in-frame clones and lacks some. The V and J calls and clone size are taken from that table; D and trimming were inferred from the DNA. The table has about 59,000 clones, roughly 84% seen once; the top ten hold 5.1%. This record belongs to a study of blood T cell repertoires in COVID-19. Study as a whole: Samples taken during acute and convalescent COVID-19 were collected in the United States, Italy and Spain. The analysed material was cDNA or gDNA that came from T cells, B-cell-depleted T cells, or PBMCs.

Sequenced: peripheral blood. The sequence was obtained from a man aged 80 or over in a cohort sampled during active COVID-19. This chain connects TRBV5-1 to TRBJ1-3; 8 nucleotides agree with TRBD1. The CDR3 spells CASSLQGASGNTIYF. The CDR3 DNA follows: TGCGCCAGCAGCTTGCAGGGGGCATCGGGAAACACCATATATTTT.